This TCR beta chain was obtained from a study of early T cells in non-severe SARS-CoV-2 infection. Across the study: Sequencing of bulk RNA from unsorted whole blood was done, without chain pairing.

This clonotype was seen repeatedly, ten times or more. CDR3 length: 16 amino acids. Germline trimming cut 0 bases from V and 5 bases from J; bases unmatched to any gene: 9. Germline assignment: CDR1 DFQATT and CDR2 SNEGSKA (reference sequence). Unique molecular identifiers (one per individual cDNA molecule) were attached. TCRdb re-called the 5' RACE reads with MiXCR, one entry per CDR3 protein. The sample contains roughly 20,000 distinct CDR3 sequences, around 4.8% of which appear only once. The sequencing input was whole blood. This receptor was taken from an adult who was a healthcare worker with PCR-confirmed SARS-CoV-2 infection or an uninfected control (not recorded which). The chain combines TRBV20-1 with TRBJ2-5, with 10 bases aligning to TRBD2. CDR3 nucleotides: TGCAGTGCTAGAGATGGAAGGACTAGCGGATGGGAGACCCAGTACTTC. Protein: CSARDGRTSGWETQYF.